These 9 T cell receptor beta chains share one sample of origin, sequenced in a study of response to subunit inactivated influenza vaccine (dated by TCRdb to the late 2010s). Receptor libraries were prepared by RT-PCR. The sample was run on an Illumina HiSeq 2500. TCRdb trimmed the raw reads at Q25, called clones with MiXCR and kept productive beta chains. CDR3 protein duplicates are merged, each entry listing the most common genes and DNA. The sample contains some 570,000 distinct CDR3 sequences, around 11% of them found a single time. Jointly, the top ten make up about 10% of the sample. The sample was also linked to a second study, of T cells expressing NK-cell markers. Drawing on the second study: The TCR beta cDNA libraries were made using 5'RACE template switching, a step that added both a universal primer site and unique molecular identifiers.

Sample: PBMCs from blood, taken on the day of vaccination. Source of these receptors: a man in his forties or fifties who received an inactivated influenza vaccine. Donor details come from another sample of the same person, matched by shared clones.

This sequence joins TRBV6-2 or TRBV6-3 and TRBJ2-7; 14 bases fit TRBD2. The V segment lost 0 bases and the J segment 6 bases; nucleotides outside the gene matches: 10. This CDR3 is built from 18 residues. Per the germline V gene, CDR1 is MNHEY and CDR2 is SVGEGT. The chain's CDR3 is CASSYSRPGLAGEGEQYF. CDR3 DNA: TGTGCCAGCAGTTACTCGAGGCCGGGACTAGCGGGAGAAGGCGAGCAGTACTTC.

This clonotype was observed a handful of times. The chain carries TRBV10-3 and TRBJ2-1, with 7 nucleotides matching TRBD1. This CDR3 has 18 residues. Trimming took 3 bases from V and 2 from J; bases not matched to a gene: 13. From germline, CDR1 is ENHRY and CDR2 SYGVKD. CDR3 amino acids: CAISDARKGALPYNEQFF. DNA of the CDR3: TGTGCCATCAGTGACGCGAGGAAGGGGGCCTTGCCCTACAATGAGCAGTTCTTC.

The chain couples TRBV28 to TRBJ1-2; 8 nucleotides match TRBD1. The germline CDR1 and CDR2 sequences are MDHEN and SYDVKM. Trimming removed 3 bases from V and 6 bases from J; junction bases left unmatched: 9. This CDR3 has 15 residues. The DNA of the CDR3 is TGTGCCAGCAGTTTCGTGGGACAGGCCCTCAATGGCTACACCTTC. As protein: CASSFVGQALNGYTF.

This chain joins TRBV11-2 and TRBJ2-7; D gene uncertain. V lost 1 base to trimming and J lost 2 bases, with 12 bases between them. Germline CDR1 and CDR2: SGHAT and FQNNGV. The CDR3 contains 15 residues. The CDR3 nucleotides read TGTGCCAGCAGCTTAGTCCGGGTCAGTCCCTACGAGCAGTACTTC. It specifies CASSLVRVSPYEQYF.

There are a few counts of this clonotype. The chain uses TRBV3-1 and TRBJ1-5, with TRBD1 as a possible D gene (6 bases). The CDR3 totals 15 residues. Trimming left V 1 base short and J 4 bases short, with 11 bases between. Germline values: CDR1 LGHDT, CDR2 YNNKEL (reference sequence). The chain's CDR3 is CASSQVLGANQPQHF. The CDR3 DNA is TGTGCCAGCAGCCAAGTGCTGGGGGCTAATCAGCCCCAGCATTTT.

This sequence joins TRBV20-1 and TRBJ2-7, with a possible D match to TRBD2 (7 bases). The length of the CDR3 is 13 residues. The V end lost 1 base, the J end lost 5 bases, and 12 bases lay between the germline ends. Germline CDR1 reads DFQATT; CDR2 reads SNEGSKA (reference sequence). The CDR3 DNA sequence: TGCAGTGCTAGAGGGGGGGGCGTCGACGAGCAGTACTTC. Its protein product is CSARGGGVDEQYF.

This rearrangement joins TRBV3-1 to TRBJ2-7, with D perhaps matching TRBD1 (5 bases). The germline V and J ends were trimmed by 2 bases and 3 bases, with 14 bases remaining between them. Germline CDR1 and CDR2: LGHDT and YNNKEL (reference sequence). The CDR3 runs 15 residues. DNA for the CDR3: TGTGCCAGCAGCCAAACAGGTGGTCGCTACTACGAGCAGTACTTC. Encoded protein: CASSQTGGRYYEQYF.

The chain has TRBV4-3 and TRBJ2-7, with a weak D call TRBD1 (6 bases). Trimming removed 4 bases at V and 4 bases at J, with 17 bases between. The CDR3 sequence is 15 residues long. The germline CDR1 and CDR2 sequences are LGHNA and YSLEER. As DNA, the CDR3 is TGCGCCAGCAGCCTAGAGCAGGGGCCTTTTTACGAGCAGTACTTC. Translation gives CASSLEQGPFYEQYF.

This clonotype was counted only a few times. J is TRBJ2-2 and V is TRBV7-2; D is unclear. Trimming took off 1 base at V and 4 bases at J, with 7 bases between the two ends. The CDR3 runs to 14 residues. The germline V gene encodes CDR1 SGHTA and CDR2 FQGNSA. The CDR3 sequence is CASSLGIPTGELFF. CDR3 sequence (DNA): TGTGCCAGCAGCTTAGGGATTCCCACCGGGGAGCTGTTTTTT.